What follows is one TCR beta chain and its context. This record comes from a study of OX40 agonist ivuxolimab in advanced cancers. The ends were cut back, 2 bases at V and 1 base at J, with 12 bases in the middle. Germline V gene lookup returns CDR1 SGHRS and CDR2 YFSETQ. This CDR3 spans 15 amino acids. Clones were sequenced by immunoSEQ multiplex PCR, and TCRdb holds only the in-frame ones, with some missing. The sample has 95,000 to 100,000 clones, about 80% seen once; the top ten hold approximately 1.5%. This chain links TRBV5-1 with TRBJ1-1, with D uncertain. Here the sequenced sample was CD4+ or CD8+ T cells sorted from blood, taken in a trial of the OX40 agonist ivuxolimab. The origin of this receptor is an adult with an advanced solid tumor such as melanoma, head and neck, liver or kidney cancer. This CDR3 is CASSLGPGSNTEAFF. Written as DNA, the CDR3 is TGCGCCAGCAGCTTAGGACCGGGGTCGAACACTGAAGCTTTCTTT. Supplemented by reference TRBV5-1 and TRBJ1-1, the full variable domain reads KAGVTQTPRYLIKTRGQQVTLSCSPISGHRSVSWYQQTPGQGLQFLFEYFSETQRNKGNFPGRFSGRQFSNSRSEMNVSTLELGDSALYLCASSLGPGSNTEAFFGQGTRLTVV.